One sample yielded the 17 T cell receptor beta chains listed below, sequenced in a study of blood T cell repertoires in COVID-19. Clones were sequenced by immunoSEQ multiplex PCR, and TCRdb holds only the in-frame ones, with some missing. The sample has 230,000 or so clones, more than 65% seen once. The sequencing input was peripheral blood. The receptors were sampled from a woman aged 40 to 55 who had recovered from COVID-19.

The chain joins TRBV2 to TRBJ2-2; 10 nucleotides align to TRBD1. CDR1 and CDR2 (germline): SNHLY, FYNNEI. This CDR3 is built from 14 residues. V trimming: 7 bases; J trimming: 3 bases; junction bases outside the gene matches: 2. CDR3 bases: TGTGCCAGCAAAGGGACAGGGGACACCGGGGAGCTGTTTTTT. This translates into CASKGTGDTGELFF. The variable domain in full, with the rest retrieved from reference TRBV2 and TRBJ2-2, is EPEVTQTPSHQVTQMGQEVILRCVPISNHLYFYWYRQILGQKVEFLVSFYNNEISEKSEIFDDQFSVERPDGSNFTLKIRSTKLEDSAMYFCASKGTGDTGELFFGEGSRLTVL.

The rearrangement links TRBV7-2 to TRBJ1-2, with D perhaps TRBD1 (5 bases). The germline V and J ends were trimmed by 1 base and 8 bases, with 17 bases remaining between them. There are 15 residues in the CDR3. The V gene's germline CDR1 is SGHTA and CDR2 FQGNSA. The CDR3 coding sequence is TGTGCCAGCAGCTTAGAGAGTCAGGGCCTGGGCGGCTACACCTTC. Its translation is CASSLESQGLGGYTF.

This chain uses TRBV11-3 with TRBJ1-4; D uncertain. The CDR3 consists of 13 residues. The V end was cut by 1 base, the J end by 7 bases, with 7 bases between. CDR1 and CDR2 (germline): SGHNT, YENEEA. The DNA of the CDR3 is TGTGCCAGCAGCTTAGCCGGCGGTGAAAAACTGTTTTTT. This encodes CASSLAGGEKLFF.

The CDR3 sequence is CASSRGNSNQPQHF. The CDR3 DNA reads as TGTGCCAGCAGTAGGGGGAATAGCAATCAGCCCCAGCATTTT. V gene TRBV6-5 combines with J gene TRBJ1-5; TRBD1 is a possible D gene (6 bases). Trimming took 5 bases from V and 0 from J, leaving 8 bases between them. Germline CDR1 MNHEY, CDR2 SVGAGI. There are 14 residues in the CDR3.

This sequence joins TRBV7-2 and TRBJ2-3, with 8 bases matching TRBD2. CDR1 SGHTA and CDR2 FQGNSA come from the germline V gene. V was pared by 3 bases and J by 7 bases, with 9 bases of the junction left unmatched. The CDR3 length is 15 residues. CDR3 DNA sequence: TGTGCCAGCAGCTTGGGTTGGGCGGGGGGAAATACGCAGTATTTT. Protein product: CASSLGWAGGNTQYF.

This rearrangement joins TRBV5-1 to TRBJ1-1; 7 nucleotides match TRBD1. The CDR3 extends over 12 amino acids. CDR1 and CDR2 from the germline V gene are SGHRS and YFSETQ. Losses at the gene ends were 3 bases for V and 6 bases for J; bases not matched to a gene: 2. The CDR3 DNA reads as TGCGCCAGCAGCTGGACAGGCTCTGAAGCTTTCTTT. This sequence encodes CASSWTGSEAFF.

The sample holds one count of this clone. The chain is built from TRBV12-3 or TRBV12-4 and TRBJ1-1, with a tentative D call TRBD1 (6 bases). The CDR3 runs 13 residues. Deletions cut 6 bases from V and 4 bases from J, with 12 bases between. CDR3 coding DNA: TGTGCCAGCAGATGGGAGGGGGGCACTGAAGCTTTCTTT. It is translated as CASRWEGGTEAFF.

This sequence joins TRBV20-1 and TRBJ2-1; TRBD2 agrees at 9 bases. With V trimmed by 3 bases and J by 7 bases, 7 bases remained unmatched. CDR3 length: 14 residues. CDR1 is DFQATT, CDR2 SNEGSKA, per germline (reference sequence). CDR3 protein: CSASTAGGQNEQFF. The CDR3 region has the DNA TGCAGTGCTAGTACCGCGGGGGGGCAAAATGAGCAGTTCTTC.

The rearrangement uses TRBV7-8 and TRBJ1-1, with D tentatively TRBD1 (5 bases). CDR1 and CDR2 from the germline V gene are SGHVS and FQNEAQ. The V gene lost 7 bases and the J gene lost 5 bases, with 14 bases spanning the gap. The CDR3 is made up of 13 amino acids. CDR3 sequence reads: CASTSLRGTEAFF. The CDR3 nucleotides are TGTGCCAGCACCTCGTTACGGGGGACTGAAGCTTTCTTT.

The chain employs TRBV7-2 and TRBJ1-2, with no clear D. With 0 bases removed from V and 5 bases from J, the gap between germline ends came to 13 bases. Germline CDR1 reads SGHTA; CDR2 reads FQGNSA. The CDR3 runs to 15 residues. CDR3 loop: CASSLAYGDEYGYTF. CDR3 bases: TGTGCCAGCAGCTTAGCATATGGAGACGAATATGGCTACACCTTC.

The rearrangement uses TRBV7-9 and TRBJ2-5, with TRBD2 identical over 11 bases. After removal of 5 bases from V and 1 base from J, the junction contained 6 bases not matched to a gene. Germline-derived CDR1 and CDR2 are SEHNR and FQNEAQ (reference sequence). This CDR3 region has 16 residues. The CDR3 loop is CASSITSGGVQETQYF. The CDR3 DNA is TGTGCCAGCAGCATTACTAGCGGGGGAGTCCAAGAGACCCAGTACTTC.

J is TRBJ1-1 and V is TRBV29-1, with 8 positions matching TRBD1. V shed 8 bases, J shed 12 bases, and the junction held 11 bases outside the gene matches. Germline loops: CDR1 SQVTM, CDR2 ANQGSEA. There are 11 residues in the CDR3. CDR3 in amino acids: CSISGGQGTFF. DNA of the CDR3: TGCAGCATCTCGGGAGGACAGGGAACTTTCTTT.

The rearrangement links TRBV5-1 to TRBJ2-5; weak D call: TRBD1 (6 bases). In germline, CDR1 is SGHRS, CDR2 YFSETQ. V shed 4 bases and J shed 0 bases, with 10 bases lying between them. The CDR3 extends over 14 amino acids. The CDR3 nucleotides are TGCGCCAGCAGCGGAACAGGGAACCAAGAGACCCAGTACTTC. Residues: CASSGTGNQETQYF.

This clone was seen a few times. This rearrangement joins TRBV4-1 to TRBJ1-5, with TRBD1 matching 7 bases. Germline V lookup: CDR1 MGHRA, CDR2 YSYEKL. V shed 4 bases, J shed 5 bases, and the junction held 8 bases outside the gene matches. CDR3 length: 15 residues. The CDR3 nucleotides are TGCGCCAGCAGCCCCGGACAGGACCCGCATCAGCCCCAGCATTTT. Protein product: CASSPGQDPHQPQHF.

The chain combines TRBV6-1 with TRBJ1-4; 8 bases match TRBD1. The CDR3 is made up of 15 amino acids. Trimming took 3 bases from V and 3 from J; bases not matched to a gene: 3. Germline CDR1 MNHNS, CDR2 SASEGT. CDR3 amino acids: CASSDMDRANEKLFF. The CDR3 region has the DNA TGTGCCAGCAGTGACATGGACAGGGCTAATGAAAAACTGTTTTTT.

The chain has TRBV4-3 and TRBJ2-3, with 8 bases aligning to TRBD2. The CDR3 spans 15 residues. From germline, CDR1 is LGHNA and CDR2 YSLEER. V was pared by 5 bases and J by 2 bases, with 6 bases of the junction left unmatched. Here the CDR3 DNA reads TGCGCCAGCAGCATGAGCGGGGGTAACACAGATACGCAGTATTTT. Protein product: CASSMSGGNTDTQYF.

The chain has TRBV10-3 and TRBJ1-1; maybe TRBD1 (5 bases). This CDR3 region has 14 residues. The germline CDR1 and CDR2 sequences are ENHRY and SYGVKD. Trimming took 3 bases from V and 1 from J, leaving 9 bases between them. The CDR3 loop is CAISEAGSNTEAFF. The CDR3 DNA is TGTGCCATCAGTGAAGCAGGGTCGAACACTGAAGCTTTCTTT.